This TCR beta chain was profiled in a study of T and B cells in COVID-19 patients. Study-level points and caveats: Clonality of TRB repertoires was high in active COVID-19; recovery brought above-healthy diversity and richness.

Each TRB amplification used roughly 240-550 ng of genomic DNA from blood. The CDR3 is 14 amino acids. Germline CDR1 is MNHEY and CDR2 is SMNVEV (reference sequence). The germline V and J ends were trimmed by 3 bases and 5 bases, with 13 bases remaining between them. BIOMED2 TRB-A/B primer pools were used in multiplex TRB PCR. TCRdb ran MiXCR on the multiplex PCR reads and lists one entry per CDR3 protein. The sample records about 2,400 distinct CDR3 sequences, roughly 24% being singletons. On this clonotype itself: Its target is not known.

Material: blood. The origin of this receptor is a human donor with active COVID-19. The chain links TRBV27 to TRBJ1-1; tentative D call: TRBD1 (5 bases). CDR3: CASSFLSGETEAFF. The CDR3 nucleotides read TGTGCCAGCAGTTTCCTGTCGGGGGAAACTGAAGCTTTCTTT.